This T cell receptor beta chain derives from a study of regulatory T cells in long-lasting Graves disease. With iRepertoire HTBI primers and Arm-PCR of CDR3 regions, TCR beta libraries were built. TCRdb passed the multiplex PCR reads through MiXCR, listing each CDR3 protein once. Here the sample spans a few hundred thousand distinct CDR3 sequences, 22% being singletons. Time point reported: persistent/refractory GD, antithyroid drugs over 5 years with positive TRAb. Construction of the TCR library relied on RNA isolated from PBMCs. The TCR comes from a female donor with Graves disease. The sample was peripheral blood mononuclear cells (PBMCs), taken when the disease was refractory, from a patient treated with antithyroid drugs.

The CDR3 DNA reads as TGTGCCGGTGGGGACTTCTCCGAGGGAGATACGCAGTATTTT. Translated, it gives CAGGDFSEGDTQYF. The rearrangement links TRBV28 to TRBJ2-3; a weak D match, TRBD2 (6 bases). CDR3 length equals 14 residues. Trimming pared 11 bases from V and 5 bases from J, leaving 20 bases between. CDR1 MDHEN and CDR2 SYDVKM come from the germline V gene.